This TCR beta chain was captured by sequencing in a study of PD-L1 blockade in urothelial cancer. Germline trimming cut 5 bases from V and 0 bases from J; bases unmatched to any gene: 3. Germline lookup yields CDR1 SEHNR and CDR2 FQNEAQ (reference sequence). There are 17 residues in the CDR3. All patients handed over anywhere from 1 to 8 samples, pretreatment and on-treatment. Sequenced by immunoSEQ multiplex PCR; TCRdb stores in-frame clones only, minus some. The data contain about 80,000 clones, roughly 90% of them singletons. The starting material was PBMCs, obtained around atezolizumab (anti-PD-L1) treatment. The clonotype originates from a woman aged 70-85 years with urothelial cancer. V gene TRBV7-9 combines with J gene TRBJ2-2; the match to TRBD2 covers 13 bases. The CDR3 spells CASSRTSGGANTGELFF. The CDR3 DNA reads as TGTGCCAGCAGCAGGACTAGCGGGGGAGCGAACACCGGGGAGCTGTTTTTT.